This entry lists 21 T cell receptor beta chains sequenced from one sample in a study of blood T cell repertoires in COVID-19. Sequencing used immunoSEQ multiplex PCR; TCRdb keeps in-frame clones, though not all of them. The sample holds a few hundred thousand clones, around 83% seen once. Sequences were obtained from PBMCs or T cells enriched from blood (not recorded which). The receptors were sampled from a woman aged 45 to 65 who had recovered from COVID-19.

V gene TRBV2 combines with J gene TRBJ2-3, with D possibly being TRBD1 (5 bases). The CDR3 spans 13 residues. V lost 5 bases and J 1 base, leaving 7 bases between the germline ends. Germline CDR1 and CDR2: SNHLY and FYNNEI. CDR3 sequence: CASSYRRTDTQYF. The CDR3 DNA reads TGTGCCAGCAGTTACAGGCGCACAGATACGCAGTATTTT.

The CDR3 DNA follows: TGCGCCAGCCGAACTGGGGCAGCAAATGAAAAACTGTTTTTT. Translated: CASRTGAANEKLFF. The V gene is TRBV5-1, the J gene TRBJ1-4; maybe TRBD1 (5 bases). Germline V CDR1 and CDR2: SGHRS, YFSETQ. Trimming shortened V by 7 bases and J by 5 bases, and 15 bases separated the two germline ends. CDR3 length: 14 amino acids.

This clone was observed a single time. The CDR3 protein is CASSLKRRILGYTF. CDR3 DNA: TGTGCCAGCAGTTTAAAGAGGAGAATTTTGGGCTACACCTTC. The chain couples TRBV28 to TRBJ1-2; the D is unclear. CDR1 is MDHEN, CDR2 SYDVKM, per germline. There are 14 residues in the CDR3. Trimming pared 2 bases from V and 8 bases from J, leaving 15 bases between.

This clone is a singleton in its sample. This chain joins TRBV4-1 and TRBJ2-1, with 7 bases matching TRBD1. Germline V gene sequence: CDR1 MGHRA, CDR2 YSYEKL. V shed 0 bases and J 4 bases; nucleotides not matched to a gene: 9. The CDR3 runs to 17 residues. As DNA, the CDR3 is TGCGCCAGCAGCCAAGATGGAGGACAGGACAGGTACAATGAGCAGTTCTTC. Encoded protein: CASSQDGGQDRYNEQFF.

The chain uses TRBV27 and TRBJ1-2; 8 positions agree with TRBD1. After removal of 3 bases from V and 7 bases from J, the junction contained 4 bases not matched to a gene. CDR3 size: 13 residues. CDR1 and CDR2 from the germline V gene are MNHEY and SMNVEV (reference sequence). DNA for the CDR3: TGTGCCAGCAGTTTTGGGGACAGGTCTGGCTACACCTTC. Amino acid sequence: CASSFGDRSGYTF.

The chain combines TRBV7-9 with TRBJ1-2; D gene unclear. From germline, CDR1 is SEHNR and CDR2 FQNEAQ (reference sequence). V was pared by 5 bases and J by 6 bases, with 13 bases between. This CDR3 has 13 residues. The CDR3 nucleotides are TGTGCCAGCAGCCCAGGTCAGCCTAATGGCTACACCTTC. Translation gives CASSPGQPNGYTF. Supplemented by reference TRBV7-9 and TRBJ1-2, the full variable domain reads DTGVSQNPRHKITKRGQNVTFRCDPISEHNRLYWYRQTLGQGPEFLTYFQNEAQLEKSRLLSDRFSAERPKGSFSTLEIQRTEQGDSAMYLCASSPGQPNGYTFGSGTRLTVV.

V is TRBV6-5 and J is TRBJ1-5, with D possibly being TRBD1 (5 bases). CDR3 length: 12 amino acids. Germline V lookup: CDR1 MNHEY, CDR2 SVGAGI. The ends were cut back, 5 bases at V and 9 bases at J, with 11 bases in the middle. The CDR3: CASSRPGGPQHF. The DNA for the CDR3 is TGTGCCAGCAGTCGGCCCGGGGGGCCCCAGCATTTT.

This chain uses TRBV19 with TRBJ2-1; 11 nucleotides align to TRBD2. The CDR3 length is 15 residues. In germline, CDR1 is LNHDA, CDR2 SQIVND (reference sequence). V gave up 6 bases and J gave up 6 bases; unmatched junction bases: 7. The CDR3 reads CASSNSGGAGNEQFF. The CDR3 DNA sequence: TGTGCCAGTAGCAATAGCGGGGGGGCGGGCAATGAGCAGTTCTTC.

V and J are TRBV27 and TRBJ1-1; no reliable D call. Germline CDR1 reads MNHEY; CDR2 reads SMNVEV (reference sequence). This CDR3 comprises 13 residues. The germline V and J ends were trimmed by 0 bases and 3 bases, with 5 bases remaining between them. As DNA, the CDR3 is TGTGCCAGCAGTTTATCCCGAGACACTGAAGCTTTCTTT. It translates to CASSLSRDTEAFF.

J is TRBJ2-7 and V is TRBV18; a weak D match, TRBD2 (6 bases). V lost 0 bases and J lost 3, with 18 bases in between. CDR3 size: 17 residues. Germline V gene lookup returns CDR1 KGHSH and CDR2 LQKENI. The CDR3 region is CASSPPVRSSGVYEQYF. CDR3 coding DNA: TGTGCCAGCTCACCACCGGTGCGCAGCTCGGGGGTCTACGAGCAGTACTTC.

The DNA for the CDR3 is TGTGCCAGCAGTTACTCGGTAGGGGGCTGGGGCTACACCTTC. Its translation: CASSYSVGGWGYTF. This rearrangement joins TRBV6-5 to TRBJ1-2; 7 nucleotides match TRBD1. The germline CDR1 and CDR2 sequences are MNHEY and SVGAGI. After removal of 0 bases from V and 8 bases from J, the junction contained 6 bases not matched to a gene. The CDR3 is 14 residues long.

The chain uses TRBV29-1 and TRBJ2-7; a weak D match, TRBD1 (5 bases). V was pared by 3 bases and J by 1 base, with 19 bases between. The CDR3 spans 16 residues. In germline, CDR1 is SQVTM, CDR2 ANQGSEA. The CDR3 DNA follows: TGCAGCGTTGAGGGCAGGGCGCTCGGATCATCCTACGAGCAGTACTTC. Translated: CSVEGRALGSSYEQYF.

Here the CDR3 reads CASSYGTTFTDTQYF. In nucleotides, the CDR3 is TGTGCCAGCAGTTACGGGACTACCTTCACAGATACGCAGTATTTT. The chain employs TRBV6-2 or TRBV6-3 and TRBJ2-3; 7 bases match TRBD2. This CDR3 comprises 15 residues. Germline V gene lookup returns CDR1 MNHEY and CDR2 SVGEGT. The junction had 4 bases not matched to a gene; V was cut back by 2 bases and J by 2 bases.

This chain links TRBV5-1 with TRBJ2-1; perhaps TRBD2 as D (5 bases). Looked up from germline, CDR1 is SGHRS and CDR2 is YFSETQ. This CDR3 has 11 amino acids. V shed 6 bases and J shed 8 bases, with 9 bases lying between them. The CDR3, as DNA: TGCGCCAGCACGCACGGGGATGAGCAGTTCTTC. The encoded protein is CASTHGDEQFF.

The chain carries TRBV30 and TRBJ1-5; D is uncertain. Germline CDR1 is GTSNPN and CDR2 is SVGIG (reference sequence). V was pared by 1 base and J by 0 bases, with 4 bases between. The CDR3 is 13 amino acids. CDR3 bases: TGTGCCTGGAGTGGAGATAGCAATCAGCCCCAGCATTTT. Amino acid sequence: CAWSGDSNQPQHF.

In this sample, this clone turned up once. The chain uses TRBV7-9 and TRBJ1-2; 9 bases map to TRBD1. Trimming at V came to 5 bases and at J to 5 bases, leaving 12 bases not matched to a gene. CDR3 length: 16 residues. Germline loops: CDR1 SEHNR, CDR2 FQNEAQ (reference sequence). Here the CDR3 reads CASSQDMDRGGYGYTF. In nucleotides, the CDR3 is TGTGCCAGCAGCCAAGACATGGACAGGGGTGGATATGGCTACACCTTC.

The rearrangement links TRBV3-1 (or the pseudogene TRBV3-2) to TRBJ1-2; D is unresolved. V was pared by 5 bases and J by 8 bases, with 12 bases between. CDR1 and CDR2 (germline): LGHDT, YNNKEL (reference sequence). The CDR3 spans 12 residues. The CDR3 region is CASSESRRGYTF. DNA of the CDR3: TGTGCCAGCAGCGAATCGCGGCGGGGCTACACCTTC.

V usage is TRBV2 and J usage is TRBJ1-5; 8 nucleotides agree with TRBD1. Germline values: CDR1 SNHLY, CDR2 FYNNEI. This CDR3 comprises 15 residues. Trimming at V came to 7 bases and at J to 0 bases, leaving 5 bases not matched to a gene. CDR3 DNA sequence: TGTGCCAGCAAGACAGGGGACTATAGCAATCAGCCCCAGCATTTT. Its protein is CASKTGDYSNQPQHF.

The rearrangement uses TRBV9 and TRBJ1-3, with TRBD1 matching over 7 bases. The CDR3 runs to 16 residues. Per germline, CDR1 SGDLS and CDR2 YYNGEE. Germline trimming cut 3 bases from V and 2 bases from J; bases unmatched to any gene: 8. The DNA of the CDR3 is TGTGCCAGCAGCGACACCTCGACAGGGCCTGGAAACACCATATATTTT. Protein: CASSDTSTGPGNTIYF.

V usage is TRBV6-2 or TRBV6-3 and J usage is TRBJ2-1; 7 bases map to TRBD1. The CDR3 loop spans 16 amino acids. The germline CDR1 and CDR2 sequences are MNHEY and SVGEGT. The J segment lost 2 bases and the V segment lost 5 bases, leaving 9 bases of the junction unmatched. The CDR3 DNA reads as TGTGCCAGCAGTCCGGGACAGCCCCCCACCTACAATGAGCAGTTCTTC. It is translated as CASSPGQPPTYNEQFF.

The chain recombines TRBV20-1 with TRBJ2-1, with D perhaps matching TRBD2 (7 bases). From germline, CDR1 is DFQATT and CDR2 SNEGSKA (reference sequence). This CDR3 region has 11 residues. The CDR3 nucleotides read TGCAGCGTGTTGGAGCGGGACAAGCAGTTCTTC. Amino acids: CSVLERDKQFF.